Below, 11 T cell receptor beta chains from the same sample are listed, as sequenced in a study of shared clonotypes between healthy human individuals. Sequencing used immunoSEQ multiplex PCR; TCRdb keeps in-frame clones, though not all of them. Of under 2.5 million clones listed, 80% to 95% are singletons. Sequenced sample: naive CD4+ T cells from PBMCs. Subset denoted: CD45RA+ positively selected. Every receptor here comes from a man younger than 35 in good health. Some clones in this sample may be carry-over from other donors' samples.

On this clone: Distinct nucleotide sequences in the sample also encode this CDR3. The chain carries TRBV5-1 and TRBJ1-1; D is unresolved. The CDR3 loop spans 13 amino acids. V lost 0 bases and J lost 2, with 5 bases in between. CDR1 and CDR2 from the germline V gene are SGHRS and YFSETQ. Here the CDR3 DNA reads TGCGCCAGCAGCTTGGAGACAAACACTGAAGCTTTCTTT. The encoded protein is CASSLETNTEAFF. The variable domain in full, with the rest retrieved from reference TRBV5-1 and TRBJ1-1, is KAGVTQTPRYLIKTRGQQVTLSCSPISGHRSVSWYQQTPGQGLQFLFEYFSETQRNKGNFPGRFSGRQFSNSRSEMNVSTLELGDSALYLCASSLETNTEAFFGQGTRLTVV.

The V call is TRBV28, the J call TRBJ1-4; possible D gene TRBD1, 6 bases. Germline V gene sequence: CDR1 MDHEN, CDR2 SYDVKM. Trimming took off 6 bases at V and 12 bases at J, with 20 bases between the two ends. CDR3 size: 14 residues. CDR3 in DNA: TGTGCCAGCAGCCGCCCTAACAGGGTCCGGGAACTGTTTTTT. Translation gives CASSRPNRVRELFF.

A few counts support this clone. The V call is TRBV7-9, the J call TRBJ1-1; no firm D call. Trimming removed 8 bases from V and 1 base from J, with 14 bases in between. This CDR3 spans 14 amino acids. Germline V CDR1 and CDR2: SEHNR, FQNEAQ (reference sequence). CDR3 in DNA: TGTGCCAGCCACCCCTTAGGTTGGAACACTGAAGCTTTCTTT. Translating it yields CASHPLGWNTEAFF.

The chain recombines TRBV6-5 with TRBJ2-1, with D tentatively TRBD1 (6 bases). V was trimmed by 7 bases and J by 1 base, leaving 11 bases between them. CDR3 length: 14 residues. In germline, CDR1 is MNHEY, CDR2 SVGAGI. The CDR3 DNA is TGTGCCAGCAAACAGGGAGTATCCTACAATGAGCAGTTCTTC. Protein sequence: CASKQGVSYNEQFF.

This clone has more than one count but fewer than ten. This chain connects TRBV29-1 to TRBJ1-1; no clear D. Between the trimmed V and J ends, which lost 4 bases and 5 bases, there was a span of 14 bases. CDR3 length: 13 amino acids. The germline V gene encodes CDR1 SQVTM and CDR2 ANQGSEA. CDR3 nucleotide sequence: TGCAGCGTTGGCCCACTGACTCGGACTGAAGCTTTCTTT. Its translation: CSVGPLTRTEAFF.

V is TRBV4-2 and J is TRBJ2-5; TRBD2 aligns across 7 bases. In germline, CDR1 is LGHNA, CDR2 YNFKEQ. The CDR3 runs 16 residues. V dropped 0 bases and J dropped 4; count of bases not matched to a gene: 8. The CDR3 nucleotides read TGTGCCAGCAGCCAAGATCCGGGGGGATATGGAGAGACCCAGTACTTC. Its protein is CASSQDPGGYGETQYF.

The sample holds one count of this clone. The chain has TRBV19 and TRBJ1-4, with D perhaps TRBD1 (6 bases). The CDR3 sequence is 17 residues long. Trimming stripped 4 bases from V and 3 bases from J, with 18 bases between. CDR1 is LNHDA, CDR2 SQIVND, per germline (reference sequence). Here the CDR3 reads CASSNGPTGASNEKLFF. The CDR3 DNA reads TGTGCCAGTAGTAACGGCCCCACGGGGGCATCTAATGAAAAACTGTTTTTT.

This clone is a singleton in its sample. The J gene is TRBJ1-2, the V gene TRBV19, with 10 bases identical to TRBD1. Per germline, CDR1 LNHDA and CDR2 SQIVND (reference sequence). Trimming at V came to 8 bases and at J to 7 bases, leaving 16 bases not matched to a gene. This CDR3 comprises 16 residues. The CDR3 region has the DNA TGTGCCAGTGGACACGGACCGGGACAGGGGTCCGGTGGCTACACCTTC. This sequence encodes CASGHGPGQGSGGYTF. Supplemented by reference TRBV19 and TRBJ1-2, the full variable domain reads DGGITQSPKYLFRKEGQNVTLSCEQNLNHDAMYWYRQDPGQGLRLIYYSQIVNDFQKGDIAEGYSVSREKKESFPLTVTSAQKNPTAFYLCASGHGPGQGSGGYTFGSGTRLTVV.

The J gene is TRBJ2-5, the V gene TRBV30; D assignment may be TRBD1 or TRBD2 (6 bases each). The DNA matches TRBJ2-7 better at its end, which makes the J call doubtful. Germline values: CDR1 GTSNPN, CDR2 SVGIG (reference sequence). CDR3 length: 15 residues. The DNA for the CDR3 is TGTGCCTGGAGGGGGACTCAGGGGTTTAAGGGCGAGCAGTACTTC. It translates to CAWRGTQGFKGEQYF.

The chain has TRBV9 and TRBJ1-2; a weak D match, TRBD1 (5 bases). Trimming removed 3 bases from V and 2 bases from J, with 11 bases in between. The CDR3 totals 14 residues. Germline V gives CDR1 SGDLS, CDR2 YYNGEE. The DNA for the CDR3 is TGTGCCAGCAGCGAGGGGAACCGGAACTATGGCTACACCTTC. It encodes CASSEGNRNYGYTF.

V usage is TRBV5-1 and J usage is TRBJ2-3; TRBD1 matches at 9 bases. Per germline, CDR1 SGHRS and CDR2 YFSETQ. The CDR3 extends over 15 amino acids. V dropped 4 bases and J dropped 5; count of bases not matched to a gene: 8. CDR3 nucleotides: TGCGCCAGCAGCGCGCCAACAGGGGGCCGAGATACGCAGTATTTT. Its protein product is CASSAPTGGRDTQYF.